Below, 19 T cell receptor beta chains from the same sample are listed, as sequenced in a study of T-cell reconstitution after alpha-beta-depleted transplantation in children. Preparation of the TCRbeta library was carried out with unique molecular identifiers. Each CDR3 protein is one row after TCRdb ran MiXCR on the PCR reads. The sample contains 250,000 to 300,000 distinct CDR3 sequences, 9.9% of which appear only once. The input for sequencing was PBMCs from the stem cell graft donor, taken from the stem cell graft. These receptors all come from a human donor who donated a stem cell graft to a child with SCID.

This clonotype was picked up a small number of times. The chain couples TRBV20-1 to TRBJ1-3, with a weak D call TRBD1 (5 bases). Germline-derived CDR1 and CDR2 are DFQATT and SNEGSKA (reference sequence). The CDR3 length is 14 residues. Trimming took 0 bases from V and 2 from J, leaving 8 bases between them. CDR3 loop: CSAREDSTGNTIYF. In nucleotides, the CDR3 is TGCAGTGCTAGAGAAGACAGCACTGGAAACACCATATATTTT.

This clonotype was found many times. The genes are TRBV9 and TRBJ2-7; a possible D gene is TRBD1 (7 bases). CDR3 length equals 13 residues. Germline lookup yields CDR1 SGDLS and CDR2 YYNGEE. V was cut by 4 bases and J by 6 bases, with 14 bases left in between. The CDR3 coding sequence is TGTGCCAGCAGCCCAGGGGGGAGAGGCGAGCAGTACTTC. This gives the protein CASSPGGRGEQYF.

The J gene is TRBJ1-6, the V gene TRBV10-3; D is possibly TRBD1 (5 bases). V lost 7 bases and J 6 bases, leaving 10 bases between the germline ends. The CDR3 is made up of 13 amino acids. Germline CDR1 ENHRY, CDR2 SYGVKD. The CDR3 sequence is CAIMIQGNSPLHF. The CDR3 nucleotides are TGTGCCATCATGATTCAGGGTAATTCACCCCTCCACTTT.

This clonotype was counted only a few times. The rearrangement joins TRBV6-5 to TRBJ1-5, with 8 bases aligning to TRBD1. CDR1 is MNHEY and CDR2 is SVGAGI in the germline V gene. The CDR3 has 18 residues. The ends lost 2 bases at V and 0 bases at J; junction bases unmatched: 9. The CDR3 nucleotides read TGTGCCAGCAGTTACGCGCTAGACAGGGGTCCTAGCAATCAGCCCCAGCATTTT. It yields the protein CASSYALDRGPSNQPQHF.

This clonotype was seen ten or more times. This chain connects TRBV20-1 to TRBJ1-1; D call uncertain. V lost 2 bases and J 0 bases, leaving 7 bases between the germline ends. Per germline, CDR1 DFQATT and CDR2 SNEGSKA (reference sequence). The CDR3 contains 13 residues. DNA of the CDR3: TGCAGTGCTAGATTCGGAATGAACACTGAAGCTTTCTTT. This sequence encodes CSARFGMNTEAFF.

This clonotype was counted only a few times. This chain connects TRBV10-3 to TRBJ2-1; the match to TRBD2 covers 8 bases. CDR1 ENHRY and CDR2 SYGVKD come from the germline V gene. The CDR3 consists of 13 residues. V was clipped by 6 bases and J by 8 bases; unmatched bases: 6. CDR3 sequence (DNA): TGTGCCATCAGCCGGCCGGGAGGGGATGAGCAGTTCTTC. Amino acid sequence: CAISRPGGDEQFF.

The rearrangement links TRBV5-1 to TRBJ2-1, with 10 bases lining up with TRBD1. The CDR3 has 15 residues. The V gene's germline CDR1 is SGHRS and CDR2 YFSETQ. V shed 0 bases, J shed 8 bases, and the junction held 5 bases outside the gene matches. The CDR3 sequence is CASSLAGTGVYEQFF. CDR3 DNA: TGCGCCAGCAGCTTGGCGGGGACAGGGGTCTATGAGCAGTTCTTC.

The table lists this clonotype with a few counts. The J gene is TRBJ1-1, the V gene TRBV6-5; 9 bases line up with TRBD1. Germline assignment: CDR1 MNHEY and CDR2 SVGAGI. V shed 2 bases, J shed 5 bases, and the junction held 3 bases outside the gene matches. This CDR3 contains 14 residues. CDR3 protein: CASSYGTGFTEAFF. CDR3 nucleotide sequence: TGTGCCAGCAGTTACGGGACAGGGTTTACTGAAGCTTTCTTT.

The chain recombines TRBV7-8 with TRBJ2-5; 8 bases are shared with TRBD2. CDR1 SGHVS and CDR2 FQNEAQ come from the germline V gene. The CDR3 is 15 amino acids. Trimming removed 5 bases from V and 6 bases from J; junction bases left unmatched: 11. CDR3 in DNA: TGTGCCAGCAGCCCTCGGGGGGGCTTAACGAAGACCCAGTACTTC. Translation gives CASSPRGGLTKTQYF. Supplemented by reference TRBV7-8 and TRBJ2-5, the full variable domain reads GAGVSQSPRYKVAKRGQDVALRCDPISGHVSLFWYQQALGQGPEFLTYFQNEAQLDKSGLPSDRFFAERPEGSVSTLKIQRTQQEDSAVYLCASSPRGGLTKTQYFGPGTRLLVL.

This clonotype was counted a few times. The chain couples TRBV20-1 to TRBJ1-5, with D possibly TRBD1 on 6 matching bases. CDR3 size: 16 residues. Germline loops: CDR1 DFQATT, CDR2 SNEGSKA (reference sequence). Trimming pared 3 bases from V and 5 bases from J, leaving 20 bases between. The CDR3 here is CSASRIQGRDHQPQHF. Here the CDR3 DNA reads TGCAGTGCTAGTCGCATACAGGGAAGGGACCATCAGCCCCAGCATTTT.

The J gene is TRBJ1-1, the V gene TRBV12-3 or TRBV12-4; 11 bases line up with TRBD1. This CDR3 is built from 17 residues. Germline trimming cut 5 bases from V and 0 bases from J; bases unmatched to any gene: 8. Written as DNA, the CDR3 is TGTGCCAGCAGTCCAGGACAGGGGGCATTCATGAACACTGAAGCTTTCTTT. Translated: CASSPGQGAFMNTEAFF.

This chain joins TRBV6-1 and TRBJ1-5; maybe TRBD1 (5 bases). Germline loops: CDR1 MNHNS, CDR2 SASEGT. The CDR3 is made up of 15 amino acids. V was trimmed by 8 bases and J by 5 bases, leaving 19 bases between them. The CDR3 nucleotides are TGTGCCAGCGCCAGGGCAGGGAGGTTGCATCAGCCCCAGCATTTT. Residues: CASARAGRLHQPQHF.

This clonotype was recorded at least ten times. The chain recombines TRBV20-1 with TRBJ2-4; TRBD2 matches 16 bases. Trimming at V came to 0 bases and at J to 0 bases, leaving 8 bases not matched to a gene. The CDR3 loop spans 20 amino acids. Germline V gene data show CDR1 as DFQATT and CDR2 as SNEGSKA (reference sequence). CDR3 in amino acids: CSAREPGLAGGDLAKNIQYF. CDR3 nucleotide sequence: TGCAGTGCTAGAGAGCCGGGACTAGCGGGGGGGGACCTAGCCAAAAACATTCAGTACTTC.

The V and J genes are TRBV7-3 and TRBJ2-2; D may be TRBD1 (7 bases). CDR3 size: 17 residues. From germline, CDR1 is SGHTA and CDR2 FQGTGA. V shed 1 base and J shed 0 bases, with 12 bases lying between them. In nucleotides, the CDR3 is TGTGCCAGCAGCTTAAGGCGGGACAGTACGAACACCGGGGAGCTGTTTTTT. Translation gives CASSLRRDSTNTGELFF.

The V and J genes are TRBV29-1 and TRBJ2-7; 8 bases match TRBD2. Germline V gene sequence: CDR1 SQVTM, CDR2 ANQGSEA. The trim removed 0 bases at V and 3 bases at J, leaving 7 bases unmatched. CDR3 length: 15 residues. The CDR3: CSVEDSGVQGYEQYF. The CDR3 nucleotides read TGCAGCGTTGAAGATAGCGGGGTCCAGGGCTACGAGCAGTACTTC.

The sample holds a few counts of this clonotype. The chain links TRBV5-4 to TRBJ2-2, with 7 bases identical to TRBD1. Germline V gene lookup returns CDR1 SGHNT and CDR2 YYREEE (reference sequence). The length of the CDR3 is 15 residues. Germline trimming cut 2 bases from V and 4 bases from J; bases unmatched to any gene: 5. This CDR3 is CASSFDRQGTGELFF. As DNA, the CDR3 is TGTGCCAGCAGCTTTGATAGACAGGGCACCGGGGAGCTGTTTTTT.

In this sample, this clonotype turned up many times. This chain connects TRBV6-5 to TRBJ2-6, with TRBD2 matching 7 bases. J was trimmed by 0 bases and V by 10 bases; bases with no gene match: 12. The CDR3 is 17 amino acids. Germline V lookup: CDR1 MNHEY, CDR2 SVGAGI. The chain's CDR3 is CATNGGGALSGANVLTF. For the CDR3, the DNA is TGTGCCACTAACGGGGGAGGGGCTCTCTCTGGGGCCAACGTCCTGACTTTC.

V usage is TRBV10-3 and J usage is TRBJ2-3; the D is unclear. Trimming shortened V by 4 bases and J by 2 bases, and 10 bases separated the two germline ends. CDR1 ENHRY and CDR2 SYGVKD come from the germline V gene. This CDR3 is 14 amino acids long. CDR3 sequence (DNA): TGTGCCATCAGTGGCTTGGGAAACACAGATACGCAGTATTTT. It translates to CAISGLGNTDTQYF.

This clonotype was recorded at least ten times. This chain uses TRBV10-1 with TRBJ2-5; D unclear. The germline V gene has CDR1 WNHNN and CDR2 SYGVQD (reference sequence). V dropped 3 bases and J dropped 5 bases, with 13 bases sitting between them. This CDR3 spans 14 amino acids. CDR3 protein: CASSDSFQRETQYF. The DNA for the CDR3 is TGCGCCAGCAGTGATAGTTTCCAGAGGGAGACCCAGTACTTC.